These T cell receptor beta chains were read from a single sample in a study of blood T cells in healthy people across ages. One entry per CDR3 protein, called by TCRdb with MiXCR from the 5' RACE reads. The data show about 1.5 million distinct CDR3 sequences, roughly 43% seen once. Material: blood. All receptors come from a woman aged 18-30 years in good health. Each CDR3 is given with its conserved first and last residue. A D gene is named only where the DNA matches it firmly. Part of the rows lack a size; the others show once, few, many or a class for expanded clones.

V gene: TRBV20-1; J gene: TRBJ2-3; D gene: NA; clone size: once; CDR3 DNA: TGCAGTGCTAGAGATCTTCGGGGAGGAGATACGCAGTATTTT; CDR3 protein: CSARDLRGGDTQYF
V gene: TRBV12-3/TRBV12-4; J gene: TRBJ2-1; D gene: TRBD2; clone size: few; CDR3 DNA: TGTGCCAGCAGTTTAGGCGGGAGATTGGTTGAGCAGTTCTTC; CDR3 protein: CASSLGGRLVEQFF
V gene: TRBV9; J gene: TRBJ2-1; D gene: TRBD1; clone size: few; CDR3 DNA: TGTGCCAGCAGCGTTACCGGGACAGGGGTCTACAATGAGCAGTTCTTC; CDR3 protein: CASSVTGTGVYNEQFF
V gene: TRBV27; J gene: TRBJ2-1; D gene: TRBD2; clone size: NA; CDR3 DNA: TGTGCCAGCAGTTCGCTCAGCGGGAGGCTCTACAATGAGCAGTTCTTC; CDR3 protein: CASSSLSGRLYNEQFF
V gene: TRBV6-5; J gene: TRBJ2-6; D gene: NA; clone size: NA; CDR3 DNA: TGTGCCAGCAGAAGCGACGGCCAAACTGGGGCCAACGTCCTGACTTTC; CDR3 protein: CASRSDGQTGANVLTF
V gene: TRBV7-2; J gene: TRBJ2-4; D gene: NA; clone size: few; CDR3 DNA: TGTGCCAGCAGCCCCCGTCAGGGGATGGCCAAAAACATTCAGTACTTC; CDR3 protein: CASSPRQGMAKNIQYF
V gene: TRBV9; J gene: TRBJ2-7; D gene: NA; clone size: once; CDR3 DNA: TGTGCCAACAGCGTAGCCCCTAGCTACGAGCAGTACTTC; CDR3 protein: CANSVAPSYEQYF
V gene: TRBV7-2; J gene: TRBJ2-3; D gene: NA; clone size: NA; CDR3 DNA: TGTGCCAGCAGCTTCTCTCCCGTTAAAACGAGTGGCGCCGGTACGCAGTATTTT; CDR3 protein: CASSFSPVKTSGAGTQYF
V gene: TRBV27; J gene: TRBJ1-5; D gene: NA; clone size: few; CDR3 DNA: TGTGCCAGCAGTTTAAAACCCACTGGGCAGGGAAAAAATCAGCCCCAGCATTTT; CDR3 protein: CASSLKPTGQGKNQPQHF
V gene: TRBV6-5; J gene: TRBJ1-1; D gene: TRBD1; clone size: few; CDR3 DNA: TGTGCCAGCAGTAACCACAGGGGAGCTGAAGCTTTCTTT; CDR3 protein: CASSNHRGAEAFF
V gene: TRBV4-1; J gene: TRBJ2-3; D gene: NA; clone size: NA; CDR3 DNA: TGCGCCAGCAGCCTTCCTCCCAACTCCGATAGCACAGATACGCAGTATTTT; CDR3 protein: CASSLPPNSDSTDTQYF
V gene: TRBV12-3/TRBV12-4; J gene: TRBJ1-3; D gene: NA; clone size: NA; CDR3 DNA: TGTGCCGCCCGGCCATCTGGAAACACCATATATTTT; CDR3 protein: CAARPSGNTIYF
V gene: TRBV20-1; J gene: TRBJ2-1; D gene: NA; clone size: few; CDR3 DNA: TGCAGTGCTGCCGGACAGAAAACCAATGAGCAGTTCTTC; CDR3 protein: CSAAGQKTNEQFF
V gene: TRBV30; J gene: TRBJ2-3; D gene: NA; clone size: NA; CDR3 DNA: TGTGCCTGGAGAACCTCTGATGATACGCAGTATTTT; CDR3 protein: CAWRTSDDTQYF
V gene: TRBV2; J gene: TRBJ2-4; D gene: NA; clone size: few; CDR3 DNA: TGTGCCAGCAGTGGGGACACTCACATTCAGTACTTC; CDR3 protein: CASSGDTHIQYF
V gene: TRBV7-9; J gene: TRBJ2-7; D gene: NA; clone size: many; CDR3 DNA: TGTGCCAGCAGCTTCGGGACGCTATCCTACGAGCAGTACTTC; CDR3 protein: CASSFGTLSYEQYF
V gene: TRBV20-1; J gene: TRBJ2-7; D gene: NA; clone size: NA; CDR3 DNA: TGCAGTGCCGAACTCAAGGGAACCACCTACGAGCAGTACTTC; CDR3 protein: CSAELKGTTYEQYF
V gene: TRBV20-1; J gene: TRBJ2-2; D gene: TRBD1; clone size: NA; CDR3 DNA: TGCAGTGCTAGGTTGACAGGGAAGAACACCGGGGAGCTGTTTTTT; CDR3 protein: CSARLTGKNTGELFF
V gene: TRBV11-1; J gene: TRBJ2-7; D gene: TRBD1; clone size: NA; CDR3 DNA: TGTGCCAGCAGCCAAATAACAGGGGCCGGACCCCACGAGCAGTACTTC; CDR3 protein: CASSQITGAGPHEQYF
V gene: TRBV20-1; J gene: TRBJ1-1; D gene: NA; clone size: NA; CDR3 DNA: TGCAGTGCTAGCCGGACAAATATGAACACTGAAGCTTTCTTT; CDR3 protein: CSASRTNMNTEAFF
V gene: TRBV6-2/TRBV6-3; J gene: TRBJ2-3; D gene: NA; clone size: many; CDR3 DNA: TGTGCCAGCAGTTACCCAGATACGCAGTATTTT; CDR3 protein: CASSYPDTQYF
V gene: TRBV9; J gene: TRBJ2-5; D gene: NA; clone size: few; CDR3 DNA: TGTGCCAGCAGCGTAGCACGAGGGACCCAAGAGACCCAGTACTTC; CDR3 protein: CASSVARGTQETQYF
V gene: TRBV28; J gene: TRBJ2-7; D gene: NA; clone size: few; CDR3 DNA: TGTGCCAGCAGTTCCCCCCTTCCGGCAGACCACGAGCAGTACTTC; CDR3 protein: CASSSPLPADHEQYF
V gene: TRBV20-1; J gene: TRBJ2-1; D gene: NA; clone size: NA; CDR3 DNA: TGCAGTGCTCCGTCGGTAGCGACCTCCTACAATGAGCAGTTCTTC; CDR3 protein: CSAPSVATSYNEQFF
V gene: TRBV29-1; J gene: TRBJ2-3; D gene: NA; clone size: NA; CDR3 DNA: TGCAGCGGGACGTATGTTGGAACAGATACGCAGTATTTT; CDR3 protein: CSGTYVGTDTQYF
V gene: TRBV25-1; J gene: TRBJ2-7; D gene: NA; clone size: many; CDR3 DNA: TGTGCCAGCAGTGAATCCCGTTACGAGCAGTACTTC; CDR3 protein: CASSESRYEQYF
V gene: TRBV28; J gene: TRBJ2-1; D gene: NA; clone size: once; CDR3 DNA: TGTGCCAGCAGGCTGACAGGACAGCTCAATGAGCAGTTCTTC; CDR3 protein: CASRLTGQLNEQFF
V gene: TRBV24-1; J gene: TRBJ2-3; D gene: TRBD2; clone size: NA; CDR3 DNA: TGTGCCACCAGTGGGCTGGTCGGACGCGCTAGCGGGAGGTCCGATACGCAGTATTTT; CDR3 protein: CATSGLVGRASGRSDTQYF
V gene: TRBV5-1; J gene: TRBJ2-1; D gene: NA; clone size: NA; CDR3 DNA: TGCGCCAGCAGCCCGAACGGGGTTGGGACCTACAATGAGCAGTTCTTC; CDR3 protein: CASSPNGVGTYNEQFF
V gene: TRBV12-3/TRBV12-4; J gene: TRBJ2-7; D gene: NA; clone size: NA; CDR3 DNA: TGTGCCAGCAGGTCGACAGCGATCTACGAGCAGTACTTC; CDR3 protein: CASRSTAIYEQYF
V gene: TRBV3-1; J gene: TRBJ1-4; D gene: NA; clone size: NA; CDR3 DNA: TGTGCCAGCAGCCAAAGGGAGAAAGGGGAAAAACTGTTTTTT; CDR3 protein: CASSQREKGEKLFF
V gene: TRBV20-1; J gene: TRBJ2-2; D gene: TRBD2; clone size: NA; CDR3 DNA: TGCAGTGCTAGGGTGGCTAGCGGGGGGGCCATGTACACCGGGGAGCTGTTTTTT; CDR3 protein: CSARVASGGAMYTGELFF
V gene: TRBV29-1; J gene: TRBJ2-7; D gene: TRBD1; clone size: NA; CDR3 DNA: TGCAGCGTTGAAGAGGGACAGGGCTACAATGAGCAGTACTTC; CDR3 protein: CSVEEGQGYNEQYF
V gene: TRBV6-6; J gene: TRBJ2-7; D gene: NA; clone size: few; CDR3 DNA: TGTGCCAGCAGTTATGGAACCTACGAGCAGTACTTC; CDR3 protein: CASSYGTYEQYF
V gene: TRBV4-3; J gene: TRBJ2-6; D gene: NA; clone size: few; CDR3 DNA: TGCGCCAGCAGCCAAGATGCTACAGTTTCTTACTCTGGGGCCAACGTCCTGACTTTC; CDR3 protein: CASSQDATVSYSGANVLTF
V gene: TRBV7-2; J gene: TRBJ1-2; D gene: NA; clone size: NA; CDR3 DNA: TGTGCCAGCAGCTTCGCCTACAGGGAAGTAGACTATGGCTACACCTTC; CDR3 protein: CASSFAYREVDYGYTF
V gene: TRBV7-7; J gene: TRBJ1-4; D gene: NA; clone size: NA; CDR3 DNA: TGTGCTAGCAGTTTCAGATCTAATGAAAAACTGTTTTTT; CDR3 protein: CASSFRSNEKLFF
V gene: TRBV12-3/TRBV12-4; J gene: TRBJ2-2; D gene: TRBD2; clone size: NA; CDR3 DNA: TGTGCCAGCAGTAGAGCGGGAGTGTTAACCGGGGAGCTGTTTTTT; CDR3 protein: CASSRAGVLTGELFF
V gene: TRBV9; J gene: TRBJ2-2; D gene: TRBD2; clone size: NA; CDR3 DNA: TGTGCCAGCACTAGCGGTAGGAACACCGGGGAGCTGTTTTTT; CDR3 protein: CASTSGRNTGELFF
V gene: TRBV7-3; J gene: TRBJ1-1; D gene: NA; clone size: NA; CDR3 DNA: TGTGCCAGCAGCCAGTCACAGGAGGTGGACACTGAAGCTTTCTTT; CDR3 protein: CASSQSQEVDTEAFF
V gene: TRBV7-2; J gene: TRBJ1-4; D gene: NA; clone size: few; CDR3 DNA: TGTGCCAGCAGCTCCCAGCGTGAAAAACTGTTTTTT; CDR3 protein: CASSSQREKLFF
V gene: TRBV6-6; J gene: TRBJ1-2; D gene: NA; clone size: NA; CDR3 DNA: TGTGCCAGCAGCCCCCGCGAGACCTATGGCTACACCTTC; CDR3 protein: CASSPRETYGYTF
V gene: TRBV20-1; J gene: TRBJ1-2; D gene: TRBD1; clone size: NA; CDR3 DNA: TGCAGTGCTAGGGACCCCGGGACAGTGAATAACTATGGCTACACCTTC; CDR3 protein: CSARDPGTVNNYGYTF
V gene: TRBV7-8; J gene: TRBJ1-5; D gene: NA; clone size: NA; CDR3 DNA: TGTACCAGCAGCTTATATGATCAGGGTCAGCCCCAGCATTTT; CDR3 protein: CTSSLYDQGQPQHF
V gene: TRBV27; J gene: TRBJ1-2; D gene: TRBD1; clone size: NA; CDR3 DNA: TGTGCCAGCAGTTTTACAGGGGGCCTAAACTATGGCTACACCTTC; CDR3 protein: CASSFTGGLNYGYTF
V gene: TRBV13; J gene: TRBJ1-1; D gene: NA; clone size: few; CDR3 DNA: TGTGCCAGCAGGGGCAGGGAGAGCACTGAAGCTTTCTTT; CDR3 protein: CASRGRESTEAFF
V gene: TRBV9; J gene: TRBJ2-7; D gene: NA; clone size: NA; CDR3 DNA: TGTGCCAGCAGCGGAATGGGGGTCGAGCAGTACTTC; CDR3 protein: CASSGMGVEQYF
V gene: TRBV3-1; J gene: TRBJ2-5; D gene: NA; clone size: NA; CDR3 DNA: TGTGCCAGCAGCCAAGCTCGTAACGGTGAGCAGTACTTC; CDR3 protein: CASSQARNGEQYF
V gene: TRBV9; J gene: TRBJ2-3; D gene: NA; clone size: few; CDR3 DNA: TGTGCCAGCAGCGTAGGACTCGGGGATACGCAGTATTTT; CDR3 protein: CASSVGLGDTQYF
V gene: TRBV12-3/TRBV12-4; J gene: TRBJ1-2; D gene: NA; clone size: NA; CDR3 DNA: TGTGCCAGCAGAAACAGTGATTTCTATGGCTACACCTTC; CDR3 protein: CASRNSDFYGYTF
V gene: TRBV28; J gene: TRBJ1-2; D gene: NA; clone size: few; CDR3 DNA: TGTGCCACCCGTCCGGGACAAACGATTGGCTACACCTTC; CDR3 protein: CATRPGQTIGYTF
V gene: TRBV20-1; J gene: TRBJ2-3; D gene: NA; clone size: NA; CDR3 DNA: TGCAGCGCGGATACTAGGGAAACTAGCACAGATACGCAGTATTTT; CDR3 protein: CSADTRETSTDTQYF